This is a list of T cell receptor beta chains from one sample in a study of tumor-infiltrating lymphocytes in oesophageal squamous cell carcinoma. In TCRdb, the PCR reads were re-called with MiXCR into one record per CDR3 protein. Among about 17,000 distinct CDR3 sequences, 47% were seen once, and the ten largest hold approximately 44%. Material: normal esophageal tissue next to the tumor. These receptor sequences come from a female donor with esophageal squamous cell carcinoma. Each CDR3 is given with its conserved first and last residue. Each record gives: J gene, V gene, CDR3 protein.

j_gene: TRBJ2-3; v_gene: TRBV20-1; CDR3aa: CSEVGGPDTQYF
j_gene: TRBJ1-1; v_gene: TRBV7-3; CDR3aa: CASSLGRNTEAFF
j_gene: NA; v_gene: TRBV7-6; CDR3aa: CASSLAGGGGRETQYF
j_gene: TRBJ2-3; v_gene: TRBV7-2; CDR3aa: CASSFSGDFPGGYF
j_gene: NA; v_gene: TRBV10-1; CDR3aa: CASSEGRTGRDEQYF
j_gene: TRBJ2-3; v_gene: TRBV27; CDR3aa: CASSPRLVGGTDTQYF
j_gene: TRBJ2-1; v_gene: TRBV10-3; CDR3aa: CAISESGAGGGNNEQFF
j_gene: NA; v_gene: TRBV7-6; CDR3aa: CASSLASLGEQYF
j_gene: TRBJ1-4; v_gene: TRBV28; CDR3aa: CASSLPGVGEENEKLFF
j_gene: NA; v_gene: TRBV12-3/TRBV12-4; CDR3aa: CASRDTGDNEQYF
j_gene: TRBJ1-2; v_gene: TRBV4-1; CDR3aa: CASSQDPTGGGYTF
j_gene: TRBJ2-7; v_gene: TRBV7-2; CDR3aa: CASSWDRVYEQYF
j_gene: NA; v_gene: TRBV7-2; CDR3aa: CASSSWTGKYEQYF
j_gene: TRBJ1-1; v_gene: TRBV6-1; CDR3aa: CASARWTGGTEAFF
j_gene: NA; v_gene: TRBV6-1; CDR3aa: CASRRQGSNYEQYF
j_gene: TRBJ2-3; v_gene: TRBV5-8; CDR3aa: CASRKTGGPDTQYF
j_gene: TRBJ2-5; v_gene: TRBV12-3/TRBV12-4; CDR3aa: CASSRTAMEETQYF
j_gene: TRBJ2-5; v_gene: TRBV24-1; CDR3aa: CATSETGTVETQYF
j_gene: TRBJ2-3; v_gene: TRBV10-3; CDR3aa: CAISTSVLDTQYF
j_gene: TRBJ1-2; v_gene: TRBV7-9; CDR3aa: CASSLVGSYGYTF
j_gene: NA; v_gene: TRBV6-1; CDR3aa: CASRPVGGANVLTF
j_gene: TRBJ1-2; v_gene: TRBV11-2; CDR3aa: CASSLQVTGVYGYTF
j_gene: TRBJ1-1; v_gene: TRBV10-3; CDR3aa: CAISDPGKNTEAFF
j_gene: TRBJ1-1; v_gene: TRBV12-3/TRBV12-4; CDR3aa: CASRNRGVNTEAFF
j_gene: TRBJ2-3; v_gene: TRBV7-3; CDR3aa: CASSLLNTDTQYF
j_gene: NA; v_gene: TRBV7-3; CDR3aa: CASSPPGGGGNNEQFF
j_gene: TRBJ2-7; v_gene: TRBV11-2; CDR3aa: CASSRTSGSGYEQYF
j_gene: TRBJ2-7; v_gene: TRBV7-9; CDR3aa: CASSLQGRGRNEQYF
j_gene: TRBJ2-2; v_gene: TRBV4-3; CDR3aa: CASSQGSRGVLFF
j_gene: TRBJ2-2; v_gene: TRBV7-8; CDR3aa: CASSLLLAGTGELFF
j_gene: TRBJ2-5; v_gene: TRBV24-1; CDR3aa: CATSNSALGGETQYF
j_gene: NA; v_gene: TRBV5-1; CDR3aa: CASSLHRENSGYTF
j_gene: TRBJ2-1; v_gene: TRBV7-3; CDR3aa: CASSRTGLPPDNEQFF
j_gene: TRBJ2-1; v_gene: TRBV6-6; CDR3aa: CASSPLEGVQRANEQFF
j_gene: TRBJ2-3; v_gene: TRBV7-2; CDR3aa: CASSTPGSSGRRDTQYF
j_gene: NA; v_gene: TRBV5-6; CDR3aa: CASSLLSGRVGETQYF
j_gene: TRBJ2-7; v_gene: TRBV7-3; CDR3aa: CASSPLKDYTDTQYF
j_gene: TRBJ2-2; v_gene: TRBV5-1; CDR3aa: CASSSGQTSGGELFF